The following is a TCR beta chain sequence with its context. Authors' methods: Amplification with reference gene primers provided the estimates of nucleated cell counts. The assay was immunoSEQ multiplex PCR, and TCRdb's table has in-frame clones only and misses some. V and J calls and clone size come straight from that table; D and trimming were deduced from the DNA. The sample holds approximately 200,000 clones, approximately 85% seen once. The sample comes from a study of blood T cell repertoires in COVID-19. As for the study in general: Acute-phase and convalescent COVID-19 samples originated in the United States, Italy and Spain. PBMCs, B-cell-depleted T cells, or T cells provided the cDNA or gDNA that made up the material.

V was clipped by 4 bases and J by 1 base; unmatched bases: 1. The CDR3 spans 14 residues. CDR1 SGHRS and CDR2 YFSETQ come from the germline V gene. The chain uses TRBV5-1 and TRBJ2-1; 8 bases are a match to TRBD1. The specimen was peripheral blood. The sequence came from a human donor with active or convalescent COVID-19. The donor label of this sample is uncertain. The CDR3 DNA follows: TGCGCCAGCAGCCGACAGGGGTCCTACAATGAGCAGTTCTTC. Its translation is CASSRQGSYNEQFF.